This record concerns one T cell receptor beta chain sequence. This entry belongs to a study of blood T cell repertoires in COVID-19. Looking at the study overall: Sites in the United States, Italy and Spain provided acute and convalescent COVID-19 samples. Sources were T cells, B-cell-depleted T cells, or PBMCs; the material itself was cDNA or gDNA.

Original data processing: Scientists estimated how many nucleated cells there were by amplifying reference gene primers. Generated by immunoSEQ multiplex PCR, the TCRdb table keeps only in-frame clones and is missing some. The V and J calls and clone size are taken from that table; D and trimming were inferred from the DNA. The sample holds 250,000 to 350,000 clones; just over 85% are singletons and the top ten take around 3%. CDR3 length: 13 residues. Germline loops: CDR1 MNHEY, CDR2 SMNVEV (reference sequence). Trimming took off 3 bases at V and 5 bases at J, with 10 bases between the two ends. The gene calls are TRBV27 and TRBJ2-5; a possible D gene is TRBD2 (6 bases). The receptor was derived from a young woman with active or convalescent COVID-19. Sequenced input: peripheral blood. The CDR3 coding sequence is TGTGCCAGCAGTTTGGAGGGGCAGGAGACCCAGTACTTC. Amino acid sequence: CASSLEGQETQYF.